Below are 17 T cell receptor beta chains sequenced from a single sample in a study of beta chain features in type 1 diabetes. The study, taken as a whole, reports: Significant though moderate, a shortening of TCRB CDR3s appeared in all four CD4+ subsets of Type 1 diabetes patients.

As every portion of the isolated RNA was reverse transcribed, the sequencing read expressed TCRB transcripts. TCRdb's table, derived via immunoSEQ multiplex PCR, lists solely in-frame clones and lacks some. Here the sample spans more than 300,000 clones, around 12% being singletons. No cognate antigen is known for these TCRs. The sample taken for sequencing was naive CD4+ T cells from blood. The source is a young woman with type 1 diabetes.

This clone appeared a few times. The gene calls are TRBV2 and TRBJ2-3; 10 nucleotides line up with TRBD2. V was pared by 1 base and J by 6 bases, with 13 bases of the junction left unmatched. CDR3 length: 18 residues. CDR1 is SNHLY, CDR2 FYNNEI, per germline. CDR3: CASSEEGGTSEVIDTQYF. The CDR3 DNA sequence: TGTGCCAGCAGTGAAGAAGGGGGGACTAGCGAGGTAATCGATACGCAGTATTTT.

The chain combines TRBV9 with TRBJ2-2; TRBD2 matches at 13 bases. The CDR3 sequence is 16 residues long. Germline-derived CDR1 and CDR2 are SGDLS and YYNGEE. With 4 bases clipped from V and 7 bases from J, the junction kept 7 bases outside the gene matches. The CDR3 DNA reads as TGTGCCAGCAGCACCCGGACTAGCGGGGGTGTCGGGGAGCTGTTTTTT. This encodes CASSTRTSGGVGELFF.

The chain recombines TRBV18 with TRBJ1-2; 8 positions match TRBD1. Losses at the gene ends were 5 bases for V and 8 bases for J; bases not matched to a gene: 7. The CDR3 totals 13 residues. Germline CDR1 is KGHSH and CDR2 is LQKENI. The CDR3 coding sequence is TGTGCCAGCTCAGCGGCAGGGGGCCCGGGCTACACCTTC. Its translation is CASSAAGGPGYTF.

This clone has a handful of counts. V and J are TRBV13 and TRBJ2-7, with 9 bases identical to TRBD2. V dropped 0 bases and J dropped 2; count of bases not matched to a gene: 2. This CDR3 has 15 residues. Germline loops: CDR1 PRHDT, CDR2 FYEKMQ (reference sequence). The CDR3 is CASSLGGTSPYEQYF. The CDR3 DNA is TGTGCCAGCAGCTTAGGGGGGACTAGCCCCTACGAGCAGTACTTC. The variable domain in full, with the rest retrieved from reference TRBV13 and TRBJ2-7, is AAGVIQSPRHLIKEKRETATLKCYPIPRHDTVYWYQQGPGQDPQFLISFYEKMQSDKGSIPDRFSAQQFSDYHSELNMSSLELGDSALYFCASSLGGTSPYEQYFGPGTRLTVT.

This chain connects TRBV6-5 to TRBJ1-2; D remains ambiguous. This CDR3 region has 11 residues. Trimming shortened V by 6 bases and J by 7 bases, and 9 bases separated the two germline ends. CDR1 and CDR2 from the germline V gene are MNHEY and SVGAGI. The CDR3 DNA reads as TGTGCCAGCAGGGGCCTTAGTGGCTACACCTTC. Translated, it gives CASRGLSGYTF.

The gene calls are TRBV19 and TRBJ1-1, with TRBD1 as a possible D gene (5 bases). Germline-derived CDR1 and CDR2 are LNHDA and SQIVND (reference sequence). The CDR3 has 15 residues. V was shortened by 6 bases and J by 0 bases, with 14 bases between the two germline ends. The CDR3 DNA reads TGTGCCAGTAGGATGACAGACACCATGAACACTGAAGCTTTCTTT. Translating gives CASRMTDTMNTEAFF.

The chain combines TRBV5-1 with TRBJ2-1, with TRBD2 identical over 7 bases. The CDR3 runs 15 residues. V trimming: 0 bases; J trimming: 5 bases; junction bases outside the gene matches: 5. Per germline, CDR1 SGHRS and CDR2 YFSETQ. CDR3 in DNA: TGCGCCAGCAGCTTGGTCGGCGGGAGCCACAATGAGCAGTTCTTC. Residues: CASSLVGGSHNEQFF.

Comments on this clone: The sample carries other DNA sequences with the same CDR3. CDR3 protein: CASSVDRYGYTF. The CDR3 DNA sequence: TGTGCCAGCAGCGTAGACAGATATGGCTACACCTTC. The V and J genes are TRBV9 and TRBJ1-2; no firm D call. CDR1 and CDR2 (germline): SGDLS, YYNGEE. V lost 0 bases to trimming and J lost 5 bases, with 5 bases between them. This CDR3 has 12 residues.

This clone has just a few counts. The V gene is TRBV29-1, the J gene TRBJ1-1; D not certain. The CDR3 covers 14 residues. Germline-derived CDR1 and CDR2 are SQVTM and ANQGSEA. V lost 5 bases and J 0 bases, leaving 13 bases between the germline ends. This chain's CDR3 is CSVRSGLMNTEAFF. CDR3 nucleotides: TGCAGCGTTCGTAGCGGACTTATGAACACTGAAGCTTTCTTT.

V usage is TRBV28 and J usage is TRBJ1-1; D is uncertain. This CDR3 is built from 11 residues. The V and J ends lost 8 bases and 5 bases respectively, with 9 bases between them. CDR1 is MDHEN and CDR2 is SYDVKM in the germline V gene. CDR3: CASPSRTEAFF. CDR3 bases: TGTGCCAGCCCCTCTAGGACTGAAGCTTTCTTT.

In this sample, this clone turned up a few times. This chain connects TRBV11-2 to TRBJ1-2; TRBD1 aligns across 9 bases. Unmatched junction bases numbered 8, after V lost 5 bases and J lost 4 bases. The germline V gene encodes CDR1 SGHAT and CDR2 FQNNGV. The CDR3 is 15 amino acids. In nucleotides, the CDR3 is TGTGCCAGCAGCGCCTCCGGGACAGGGATCTATGGCTACACCTTC. Translation gives CASSASGTGIYGYTF. Full variable domain (rest looked up from reference TRBV11-2 and TRBJ1-2): EAGVAQSPRYKIIEKRQSVAFWCNPISGHATLYWYQQILGQGPKLLIQFQNNGVVDDSQLPKDRFSAERLKGVDSTLKIQPAKLEDSAVYLCASSASGTGIYGYTFGSGTRLTVV.

There are a few counts of this clone. The rearrangement uses TRBV11-2 and TRBJ2-1, with TRBD1 as a possible D gene (5 bases). The V gene lost 2 bases and the J gene lost 15 bases, with 14 bases spanning the gap. The germline V gene encodes CDR1 SGHAT and CDR2 FQNNGV. The CDR3 loop spans 12 amino acids. CDR3 loop: CASSLSGPTGFF. Written as DNA, the CDR3 is TGTGCCAGCAGCTTATCCGGGCCAACAGGGTTCTTC.

The chain links TRBV14 to TRBJ2-5; no reliable D call. V was clipped by 4 bases and J by 0 bases, with 6 bases between them. Germline CDR1 SGHDN, CDR2 FVKESK. The CDR3 consists of 13 residues. CDR3 nucleotides: TGTGCCAGCAGCCGAGACTACCAAGAGACCCAGTACTTC. Translated: CASSRDYQETQYF.

This clone showed up just a few times. The chain uses TRBV19 and TRBJ1-5, with TRBD1 as a possible D gene (5 bases). The CDR3 loop spans 16 amino acids. V dropped 5 bases and J dropped 2 bases, with 16 bases sitting between them. CDR1 LNHDA and CDR2 SQIVND come from the germline V gene (reference sequence). The DNA of the CDR3 is TGTGCCAGTAGTCCCCTCGCAGGGTTAGGCAATCAGCCCCAGCATTTT. Translation gives CASSPLAGLGNQPQHF.

The V gene is TRBV7-2, the J gene TRBJ1-2; 10 bases map to TRBD1. J gave up 8 bases and V 1 base, and 4 bases lay outside the gene matches. CDR3 size: 14 residues. The germline V gene has CDR1 SGHTA and CDR2 FQGNSA. CDR3 in amino acids: CASSLGGQGGGYTF. The CDR3 DNA is TGTGCCAGCAGCTTAGGCGGACAGGGGGGAGGCTACACCTTC.

This clone was seen just once. This chain links TRBV9 with TRBJ1-4, with D perhaps TRBD1 (6 bases). Germline values: CDR1 SGDLS, CDR2 YYNGEE. This CDR3 spans 15 amino acids. V lost 3 bases and J lost 9, with 18 bases in between. CDR3: CASSEGARTAQKLFF. The CDR3 DNA is TGTGCCAGCAGCGAAGGGGCAAGGACAGCACAAAAACTGTTTTTT.

The chain employs TRBV2 and TRBJ2-5; a weak D match, TRBD2 (6 bases). Trimming pared 7 bases from V and 4 bases from J, leaving 13 bases between. This CDR3 has 13 residues. CDR1 and CDR2 (germline): SNHLY, FYNNEI. In DNA form, the CDR3 reads TGTGCCAGCACCACTAGCAGGCCAGAGACCCAGTACTTC. It encodes CASTTSRPETQYF.